The clone carrying this T cell receptor beta chain has more than one count but fewer than ten. The entry originates in a study of blood T cell repertoires in COVID-19. Study-wide background: Whether acute or convalescent, the COVID-19 samples came from the United States, Italy and Spain. PBMCs, B-cell-depleted T cells, or T cells were the source of the cDNA or gDNA that made up the material.

Germline values: CDR1 SEHNR, CDR2 FQNEAQ (reference sequence). The CDR3 runs 15 residues. The ends were cut back, 3 bases at V and 6 bases at J, with 18 bases in the middle. Per the authors' pipeline: Nucleated cell number was recorded as an estimate derived from reference gene primer amplification. The assay was immunoSEQ multiplex PCR, and TCRdb's table has in-frame clones only and misses some. The D gene and trimming were derived from the DNA, and the V and J assignments and clone size from that table. The data show about 190,000 clones, more than 70% seen once. The receptor's source is a woman older than 75 with active or convalescent COVID-19. The V gene is TRBV7-9, the J gene TRBJ2-7; TRBD2 might be the D (7 bases). The sequencing sample was made of peripheral blood. CDR3 nucleotide sequence: TGTGCCAGCAGCTTTTATTCGGGGGGCTCAGTCGAGCAGTACTTC. Protein sequence: CASSFYSGGSVEQYF. The full variable domain, with the rest looked up from reference TRBV7-9 and TRBJ2-7, is DTGVSQNPRHKITKRGQNVTFRCDPISEHNRLYWYRQTLGQGPEFLTYFQNEAQLEKSRLLSDRFSAERPKGSFSTLEIQRTEQGDSAMYLCASSFYSGGSVEQYFGPGTRLTVT.